The clone carrying this TCR beta chain turned up a few times. Its specificity is unknown. This specimen comes from a study of blood T cells in healthy people across ages. General study findings and limits: Per million T cells, the diversity of TCR beta decreased roughly linearly as age advanced. It was found that TCR beta diversity correlated strongly with the percentage of naive T cells. Fewer expanded clones and more diversity marked long-lived versus aged donors.

This CDR3 comprises 15 residues. Germline V gene lookup returns CDR1 MRHNA and CDR2 SNTAGT. With V trimmed by 5 bases and J by 7 bases, 6 bases remained unmatched. Through a sample-barcoded 5' primer and a J-beta primer mix, a second PCR was run for roughly 6 to 12 cycles. TCRdb independently ran MiXCR on the 5' RACE reads; one entry per CDR3 protein. The sample lists approximately 600,000 distinct CDR3 sequences, 58% occurring once. The specimen was blood. The TCR comes from a man aged 55 to 69 in good health. The genes are TRBV6-4 and TRBJ2-1, with 12 bases aligning to TRBD2. The chain's CDR3 is CASSFLAGGLNEQFF. As DNA, the CDR3 is TGTGCCAGCAGTTTTCTAGCGGGGGGGCTAAATGAGCAGTTCTTC.